The 3 T cell receptor beta chains given below trace back to one sample, sequenced in a study of blood T cell repertoires in COVID-19 (dated by TCRdb to about 2020). Library method: the immunoSEQ multiplex PCR assay. TCRdb provides this immuneACCESS table in a form limited to in-frame rearrangements. Some clones are lacking; in checked studies, under half of them reflect an unresolved V gene, and why the rest are absent is not known. For this sample there are roughly 190,000 clones; more than 80% appear just once. Of the sample, under 9.5% falls within the top ten clones. Sequenced input: peripheral blood. The receptors originated from a woman in her sixties with acute or convalescent COVID-19.

The V call is TRBV30, the J call TRBJ1-4, with D uncertain. Trimming took 7 bases from V and 7 from J, leaving 16 bases between them. CDR3 length: 13 residues. Germline V gives CDR1 GTSNPN, CDR2 SVGIG (reference sequence). CDR3 coding DNA: TGTGCCTCCCTCCGTCGGGGAGGTGAAAAACTGTTTTTT. Translating gives CASLRRGGEKLFF. Full variable domain (remainder filled in from reference TRBV30 and TRBJ1-4): SQTIHQWPATLVQPVGSPLSLECTVEGTSNPNLYWYRQAAGRGLQLLFYSVGIGQISSEVPQNLSASRPQDRQFILSSKKLLLSDSGFYLCASLRRGGEKLFFGSGTQLSVL.

The count of this clone is one. The chain has TRBV20-1 and TRBJ1-2; TRBD1 matches 8 bases. With V trimmed by 3 bases and J by 7 bases, 10 bases remained unmatched. This CDR3 has 14 residues. CDR1 DFQATT and CDR2 SNEGSKA come from the germline V gene (reference sequence). Here the CDR3 DNA reads TGCAGTGCTAGTATCGGACAGGGATGGGGTGGCTACACCTTC. Translating gives CSASIGQGWGGYTF.

This clone was seen more than once but under ten times. This chain uses TRBV3-1 (or the pseudogene TRBV3-2) with TRBJ2-3, with TRBD2 as a possible D gene (5 bases). The V gene's germline CDR1 is LGHDT and CDR2 YNNKEL (reference sequence). With 6 bases removed from V and 2 bases from J, the gap between germline ends came to 9 bases. CDR3 size: 13 residues. The CDR3 DNA follows: TGTGCCAGCAGTCGACTAATCACAGATACGCAGTATTTT. Translated, it gives CASSRLITDTQYF.